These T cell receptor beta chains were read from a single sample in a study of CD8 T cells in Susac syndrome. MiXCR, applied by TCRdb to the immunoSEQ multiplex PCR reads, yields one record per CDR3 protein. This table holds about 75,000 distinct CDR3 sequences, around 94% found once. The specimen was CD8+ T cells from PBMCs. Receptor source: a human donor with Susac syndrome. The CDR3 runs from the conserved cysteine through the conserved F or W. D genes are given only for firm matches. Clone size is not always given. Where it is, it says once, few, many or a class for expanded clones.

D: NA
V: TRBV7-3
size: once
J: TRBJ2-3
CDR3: CASRPNGEDTQYF
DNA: TGTGCCAGCAGGCCAAACGGCGAAGATACGCAGTATTTT

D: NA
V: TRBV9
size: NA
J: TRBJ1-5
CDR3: CASSVGQDRNQPQHF
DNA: TGTGCCAGCAGCGTAGGGCAGGACCGAAATCAGCCCCAGCATTTT

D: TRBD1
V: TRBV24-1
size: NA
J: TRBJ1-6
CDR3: CATSVDRSRASYNSPLHF
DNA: TGTGCCACCAGTGTGGACAGGTCGAGAGCGTCCTATAATTCACCCCTCCACTTT

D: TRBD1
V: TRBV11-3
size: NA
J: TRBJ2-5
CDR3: CASSPSTGLQETQYF
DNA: TGTGCCAGCAGCCCTTCGACAGGGCTCCAAGAGACCCAGTACTTC

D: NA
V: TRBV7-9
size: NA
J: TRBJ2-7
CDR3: CASNDQRAFSYEQYF
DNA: TGTGCCAGCAACGACCAAAGGGCCTTCTCCTACGAGCAGTACTTC

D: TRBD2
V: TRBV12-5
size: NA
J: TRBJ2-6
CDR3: CASGPLPGLAGVGRSGANVLTF
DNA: TGTGCTAGTGGGCCCCTCCCCGGACTAGCGGGGGTCGGCCGCTCTGGGGCCAACGTCCTGACTTTC

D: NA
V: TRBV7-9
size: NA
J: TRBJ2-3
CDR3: CASSLTGTDTQYF
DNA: TGTGCCAGCAGCTTGACAGGCACAGATACGCAGTATTTT

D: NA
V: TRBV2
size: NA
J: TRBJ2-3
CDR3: CASTPWQGTDTQYF
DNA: TGTGCCAGCACCCCCTGGCAGGGCACAGATACGCAGTATTTT

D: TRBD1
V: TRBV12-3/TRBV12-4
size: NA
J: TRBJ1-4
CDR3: CASSPTTGRHEKLFF
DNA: TGTGCCAGCAGTCCAACGACAGGGAGGCATGAAAAACTGTTTTTT

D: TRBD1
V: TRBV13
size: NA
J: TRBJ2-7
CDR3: CASSTRDSSYEQYF
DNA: TGTGCCAGCAGCACCCGGGACAGTTCCTACGAGCAGTACTTC

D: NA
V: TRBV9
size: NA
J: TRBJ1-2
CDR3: CASSPRAAGLYGYTF
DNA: TGTGCCAGCAGCCCTCGGGCCGCGGGGCTCTATGGCTACACCTTC

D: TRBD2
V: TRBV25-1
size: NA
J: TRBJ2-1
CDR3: CASPSLAVFYNEQFF
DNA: TGTGCCAGCCCATCACTAGCGGTTTTCTACAATGAGCAGTTCTTC

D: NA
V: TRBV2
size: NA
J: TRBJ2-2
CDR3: CASTGRAPGELFF
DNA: TGTGCCAGCACAGGCAGGGCCCCCGGGGAGCTGTTTTTT

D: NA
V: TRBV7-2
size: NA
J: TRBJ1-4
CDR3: CASSLSVQALSGEKLFF
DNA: TGTGCCAGCAGCTTATCCGTACAGGCCTTATCTGGGGAAAAACTGTTTTTT

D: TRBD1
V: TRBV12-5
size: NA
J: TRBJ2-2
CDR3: CASDRGLEAGELFF
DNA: TGTGCTAGTGACAGGGGATTGGAGGCCGGGGAGCTGTTTTTT

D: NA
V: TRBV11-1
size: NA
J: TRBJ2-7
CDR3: CASSPQGTYEQYF
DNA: TGTGCCAGCAGCCCACAAGGGACCTACGAGCAGTACTTC

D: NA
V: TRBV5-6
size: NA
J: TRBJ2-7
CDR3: CASSLSAEQYF
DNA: TGTGCCAGCAGCTTGTCTGCAGAGCAGTACTTC

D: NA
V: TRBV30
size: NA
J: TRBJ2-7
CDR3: CAWAPGGEQYF
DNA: TGTGCCTGGGCTCCAGGGGGGGAGCAGTACTTC

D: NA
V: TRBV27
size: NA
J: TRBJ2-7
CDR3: CASSVQGRGAYEQYF
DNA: TGTGCCAGCAGTGTACAGGGGAGGGGGGCCTACGAGCAGTACTTC

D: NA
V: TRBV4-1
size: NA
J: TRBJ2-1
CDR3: CASSQEKTRTNNEQFF
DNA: TGCGCCAGCAGCCAAGAAAAGACCCGGACTAACAATGAGCAGTTCTTC

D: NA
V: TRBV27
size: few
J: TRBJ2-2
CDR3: CASSGRTGELFF
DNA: TGTGCCAGCAGTGGACGCACCGGGGAGCTGTTTTTT

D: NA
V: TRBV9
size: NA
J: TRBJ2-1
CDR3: CATKPNEQFF
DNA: TGTGCCACCAAACCTAATGAGCAGTTCTTC

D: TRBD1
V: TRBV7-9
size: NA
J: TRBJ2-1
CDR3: CASSLQGVNEQFF
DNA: TGTGCCAGCAGCTTACAGGGGGTCAATGAGCAGTTCTTC

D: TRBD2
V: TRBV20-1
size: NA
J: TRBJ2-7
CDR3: CSALSGEGITYEQYF
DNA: TGCAGTGCCCTTTCGGGGGAGGGAATAACCTACGAGCAGTACTTC

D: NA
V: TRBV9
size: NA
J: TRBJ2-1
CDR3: CASSVGGGDEQFF
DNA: TGTGCCAGCAGCGTAGGGGGTGGGGATGAGCAGTTCTTC

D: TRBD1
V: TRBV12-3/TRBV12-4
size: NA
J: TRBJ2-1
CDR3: CASSHRGNEQFF
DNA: TGTGCCAGCAGTCACAGGGGGAATGAGCAGTTCTTC

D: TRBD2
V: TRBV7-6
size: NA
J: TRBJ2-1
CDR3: CASSSLSTSGVNEQFF
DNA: TGTGCCAGCAGCTCATTATCAACTAGCGGGGTGAATGAGCAGTTCTTC

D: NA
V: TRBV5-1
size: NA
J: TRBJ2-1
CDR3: CASSILKDRDNEQFF
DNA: TGCGCCAGCAGCATCCTGAAGGACCGAGACAATGAGCAGTTCTTC

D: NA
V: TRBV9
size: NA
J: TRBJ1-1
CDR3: CASSATGTTEAFF
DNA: TGTGCCAGCAGCGCTACAGGTACCACTGAAGCTTTCTTT

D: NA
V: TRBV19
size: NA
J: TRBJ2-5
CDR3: CASSITGQFNF
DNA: TGTGCCAGTAGTATTACAGGACAGTTCAACTTC

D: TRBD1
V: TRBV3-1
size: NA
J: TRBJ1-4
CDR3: CASSQSRGRREKLFF
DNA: TGTGCCAGCAGCCAAAGCAGGGGGCGACGAGAAAAACTGTTTTTT

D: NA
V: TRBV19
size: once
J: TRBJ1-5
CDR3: CASTNSQPQHF
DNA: TGTGCCAGTACGAATTCTCAGCCCCAGCATTTT

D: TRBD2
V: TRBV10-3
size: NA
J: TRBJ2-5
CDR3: CAISERSGEETQYF
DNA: TGTGCCATCAGTGAACGGAGCGGGGAAGAGACCCAGTACTTC

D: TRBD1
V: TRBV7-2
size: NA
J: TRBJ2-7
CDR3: CASSLVLGTGIEQYF
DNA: TGTGCCAGCAGCTTAGTATTGGGGACAGGGATCGAGCAGTACTTC

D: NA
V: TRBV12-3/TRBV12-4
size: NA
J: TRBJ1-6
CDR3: CASSNYPQGSNSPLHF
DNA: TGTGCCAGCAGTAACTACCCACAGGGATCTAATTCACCCCTCCACTTT

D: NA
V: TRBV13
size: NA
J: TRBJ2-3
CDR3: CASSSGADTQYF
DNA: TGTGCCAGCAGCTCAGGCGCAGATACGCAGTATTTT

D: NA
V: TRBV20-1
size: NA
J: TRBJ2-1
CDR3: CSASRYAVSRDKENEQFF
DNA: TGCAGTGCTTCTCGTTACGCCGTGTCTCGGGACAAGGAGAATGAGCAGTTCTTC

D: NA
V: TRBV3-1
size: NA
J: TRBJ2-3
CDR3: CASSQAAGDTQYF
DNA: TGTGCCAGCAGCCAAGCGGCGGGGGATACGCAGTATTTT

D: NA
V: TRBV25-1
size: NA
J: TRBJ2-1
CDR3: CASGRWGEQFF
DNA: TGTGCCAGCGGACGGTGGGGTGAGCAGTTCTTC

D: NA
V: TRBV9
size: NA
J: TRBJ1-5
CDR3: CASSVDGGLGQPQHF
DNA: TGTGCCAGCAGCGTAGATGGGGGGCTTGGCCAGCCCCAGCATTTT

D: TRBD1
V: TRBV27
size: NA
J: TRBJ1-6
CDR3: CASREGQRNSPLHF
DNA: TGTGCCAGCAGGGAGGGACAGAGGAATTCACCCCTCCACTTT

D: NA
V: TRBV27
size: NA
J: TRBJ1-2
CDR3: CASSLSGPNYGYTF
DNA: TGTGCCAGCAGTTTGTCAGGACCCAACTATGGCTACACCTTC

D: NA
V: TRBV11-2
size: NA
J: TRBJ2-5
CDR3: CASREVGQETQYF
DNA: TGTGCCAGCAGGGAGGTAGGCCAAGAGACCCAGTACTTC

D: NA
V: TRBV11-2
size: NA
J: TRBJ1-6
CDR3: CASSLEFGGSYNSPLHF
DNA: TGTGCCAGCAGCTTAGAATTCGGGGGCTCCTATAATTCACCCCTCCACTTT

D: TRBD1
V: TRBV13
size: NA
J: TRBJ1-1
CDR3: CASSLGLRDSEAFF
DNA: TGTGCCAGCAGCTTAGGCCTTAGGGACAGTGAAGCTTTCTTT